This T cell receptor beta chain stems from a study of cytomegalovirus exposure and HLA in healthy donors. Overall study: In an earlier analysis, approximately 120 million unique TCR beta sequences were found from 150 million to 200 million T cells. The study's findings and limits: A previous analysis found most TCR beta V segments productive roughly 87% or roughly 30% of the time. Later on, analysis showed that most CMV-associated TCR beta chains appeared to be HLA-restricted.

Germline CDR1 is SGHRS and CDR2 is YFSETQ. The CDR3 loop spans 14 amino acids. The V end lost 2 bases, the J end lost 4 bases, and 10 bases lay between the germline ends. It was with 60 Vbeta and 13 Jbeta primers that the PCR ran. The data were produced by immunoSEQ multiplex PCR, yet TCRdb's version contains in-frame clones alone and is incomplete. The table lists around 68,000 clones, around 68% of them singletons. Concerning this clone itself: Its antigen is unknown.

The sequence derives from a woman aged 30 to 39 in good health and CMV-seronegative. The V gene is TRBV5-1, the J gene TRBJ2-1; D might be TRBD2 (6 bases). The sequencing input was PBMCs. The CDR3 region is CASSFGGDYNEQFF. The CDR3 coding sequence is TGCGCCAGCAGCTTCGGGGGTGATTACAATGAGCAGTTCTTC.